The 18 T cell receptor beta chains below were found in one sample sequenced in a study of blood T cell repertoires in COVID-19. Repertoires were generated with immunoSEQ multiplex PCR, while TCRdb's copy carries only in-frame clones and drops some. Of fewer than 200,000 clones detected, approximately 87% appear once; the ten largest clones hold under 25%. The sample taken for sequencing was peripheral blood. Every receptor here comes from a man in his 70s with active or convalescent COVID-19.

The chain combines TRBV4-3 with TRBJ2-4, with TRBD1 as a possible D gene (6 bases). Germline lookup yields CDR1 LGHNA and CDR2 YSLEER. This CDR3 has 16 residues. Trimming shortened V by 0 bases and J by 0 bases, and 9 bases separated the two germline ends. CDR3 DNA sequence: TGCGCCAGCAGCCAAGATCAGGGGATAGCCAAAAACATTCAGTACTTC. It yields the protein CASSQDQGIAKNIQYF.

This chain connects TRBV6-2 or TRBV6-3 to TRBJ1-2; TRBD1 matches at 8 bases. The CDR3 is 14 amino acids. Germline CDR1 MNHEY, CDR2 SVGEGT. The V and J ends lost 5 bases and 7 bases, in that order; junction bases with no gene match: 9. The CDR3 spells CASSAPDRGFGYTF. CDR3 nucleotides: TGTGCCAGCAGTGCCCCCGACAGGGGATTTGGCTACACCTTC.

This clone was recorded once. CDR3 coding DNA: TGTGCCAGCAAACAGCGTCGGACTAGCGGGAATAATAGCACAGATACGCAGTATTTT. Translated, it gives CASKQRRTSGNNSTDTQYF. This chain connects TRBV11-2 to TRBJ2-3, with 12 bases identical to TRBD2. CDR3 length: 19 residues. Losses at the gene ends were 7 bases for V and 0 bases for J; bases not matched to a gene: 14. Germline CDR1 reads SGHAT; CDR2 reads FQNNGV.

CDR3: CASTRQGNQPQHF. In nucleotides, the CDR3 is TGTGCCAGTACCCGACAGGGCAATCAGCCCCAGCATTTT. The chain employs TRBV19 and TRBJ1-5; perhaps TRBD1 as D (6 bases). Germline CDR1 reads LNHDA; CDR2 reads SQIVND (reference sequence). Trimming shortened V by 7 bases and J by 2 bases, and 9 bases separated the two germline ends. This CDR3 contains 13 residues.

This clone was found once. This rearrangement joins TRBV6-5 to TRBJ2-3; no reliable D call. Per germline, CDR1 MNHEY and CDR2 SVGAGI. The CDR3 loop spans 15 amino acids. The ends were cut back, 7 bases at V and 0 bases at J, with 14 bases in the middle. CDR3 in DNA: TGTGCCAGCAAGGTGGGCAGACCTAGCACAGATACGCAGTATTTT. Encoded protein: CASKVGRPSTDTQYF.

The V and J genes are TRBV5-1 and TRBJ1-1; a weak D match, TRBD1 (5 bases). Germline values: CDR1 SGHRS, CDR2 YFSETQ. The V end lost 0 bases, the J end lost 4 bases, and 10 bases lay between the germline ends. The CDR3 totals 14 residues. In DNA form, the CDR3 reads TGCGCCAGCAGCTTGGGTGGGGGAGGCACTGAAGCTTTCTTT. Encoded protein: CASSLGGGGTEAFF. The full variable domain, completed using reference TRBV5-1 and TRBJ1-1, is KAGVTQTPRYLIKTRGQQVTLSCSPISGHRSVSWYQQTPGQGLQFLFEYFSETQRNKGNFPGRFSGRQFSNSRSEMNVSTLELGDSALYLCASSLGGGGTEAFFGQGTRLTVV.

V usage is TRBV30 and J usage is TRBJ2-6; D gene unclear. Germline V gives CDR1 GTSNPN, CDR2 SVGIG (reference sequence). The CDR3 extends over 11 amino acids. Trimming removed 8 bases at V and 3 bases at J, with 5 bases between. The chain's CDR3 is CAGSGANVLTF. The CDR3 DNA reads TGTGCCGGCAGTGGGGCCAACGTCCTGACTTTC.

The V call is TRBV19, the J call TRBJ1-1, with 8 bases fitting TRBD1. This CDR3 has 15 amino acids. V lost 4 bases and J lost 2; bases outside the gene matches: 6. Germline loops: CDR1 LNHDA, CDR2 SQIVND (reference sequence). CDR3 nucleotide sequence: TGTGCCAGTAGTAAGGGGGACAGGCCAAACACTGAAGCTTTCTTT. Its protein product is CASSKGDRPNTEAFF. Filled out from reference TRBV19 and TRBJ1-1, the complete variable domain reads DGGITQSPKYLFRKEGQNVTLSCEQNLNHDAMYWYRQDPGQGLRLIYYSQIVNDFQKGDIAEGYSVSREKKESFPLTVTSAQKNPTAFYLCASSKGDRPNTEAFFGQGTRLTVV.

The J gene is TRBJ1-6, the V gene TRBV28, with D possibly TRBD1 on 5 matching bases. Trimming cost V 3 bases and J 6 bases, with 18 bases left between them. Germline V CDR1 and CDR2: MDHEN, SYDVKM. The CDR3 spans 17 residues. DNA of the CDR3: TGTGCCAGCAGTTTTGCCTCAAAGGGCAGGGTTAATTCACCCCTCCACTTT. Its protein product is CASSFASKGRVNSPLHF.

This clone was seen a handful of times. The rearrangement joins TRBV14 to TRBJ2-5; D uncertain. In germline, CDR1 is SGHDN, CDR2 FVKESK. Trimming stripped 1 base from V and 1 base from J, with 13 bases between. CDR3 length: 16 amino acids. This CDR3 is CASSQVPGRLQETQYF. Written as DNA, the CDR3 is TGTGCCAGCAGCCAAGTTCCTGGCAGACTCCAAGAGACCCAGTACTTC.

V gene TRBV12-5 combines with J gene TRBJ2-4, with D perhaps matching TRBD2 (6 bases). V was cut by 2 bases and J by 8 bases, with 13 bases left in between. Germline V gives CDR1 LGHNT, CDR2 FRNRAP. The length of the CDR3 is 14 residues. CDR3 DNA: TGTGCTAGTGGTTTGCGGGGCGGGAAATACATTCAGTACTTC. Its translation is CASGLRGGKYIQYF.

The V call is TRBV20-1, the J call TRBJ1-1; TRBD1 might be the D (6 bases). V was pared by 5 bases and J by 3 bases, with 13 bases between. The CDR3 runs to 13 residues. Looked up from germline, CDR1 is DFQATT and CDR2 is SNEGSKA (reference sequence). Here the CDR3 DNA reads TGCAGTGCTGGTGAAGGGGGGGACACTGAAGCTTTCTTT. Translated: CSAGEGGDTEAFF.

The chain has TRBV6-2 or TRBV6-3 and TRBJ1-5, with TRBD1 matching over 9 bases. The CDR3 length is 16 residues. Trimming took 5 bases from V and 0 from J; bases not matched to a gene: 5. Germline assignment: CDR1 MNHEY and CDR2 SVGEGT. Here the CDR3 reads CASSKGQGYSNQPQHF. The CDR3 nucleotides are TGTGCCAGCAGTAAGGGACAGGGTTATAGCAATCAGCCCCAGCATTTT.

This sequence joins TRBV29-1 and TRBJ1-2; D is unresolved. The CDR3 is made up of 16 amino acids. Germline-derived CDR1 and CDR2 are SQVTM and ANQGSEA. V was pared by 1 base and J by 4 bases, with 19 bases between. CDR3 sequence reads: CSVEGGHTSSSYGYTF. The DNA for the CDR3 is TGCAGCGTTGAAGGCGGGCACACTTCGTCTTCCTATGGCTACACCTTC.

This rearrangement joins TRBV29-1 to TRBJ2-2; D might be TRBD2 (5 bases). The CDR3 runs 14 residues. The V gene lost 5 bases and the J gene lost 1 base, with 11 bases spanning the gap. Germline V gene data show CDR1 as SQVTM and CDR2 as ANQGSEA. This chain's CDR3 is CSVLRDMNTGELFF. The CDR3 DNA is TGCAGCGTTCTCCGGGATATGAACACCGGGGAGCTGTTTTTT.

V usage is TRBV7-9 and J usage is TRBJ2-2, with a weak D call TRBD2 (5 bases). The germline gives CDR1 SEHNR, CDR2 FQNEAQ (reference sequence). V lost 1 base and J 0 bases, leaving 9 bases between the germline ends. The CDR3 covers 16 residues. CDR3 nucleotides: TGTGCCAGCAGCTTAGGCAGCGGTGCGAACACCGGGGAGCTGTTTTTT. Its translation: CASSLGSGANTGELFF.

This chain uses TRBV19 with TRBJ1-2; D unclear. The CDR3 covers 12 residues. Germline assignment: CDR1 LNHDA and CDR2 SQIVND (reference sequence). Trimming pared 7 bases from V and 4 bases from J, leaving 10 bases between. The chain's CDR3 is CASKETVYGYTF. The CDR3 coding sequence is TGTGCCAGTAAGGAGACTGTCTATGGCTACACCTTC.

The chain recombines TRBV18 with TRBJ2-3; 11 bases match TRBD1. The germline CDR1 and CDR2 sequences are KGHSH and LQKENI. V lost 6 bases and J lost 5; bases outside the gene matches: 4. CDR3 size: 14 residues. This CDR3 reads CASSAGTGGDTQYF. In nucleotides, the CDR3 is TGTGCCAGCTCCGCCGGGACAGGGGGAGATACGCAGTATTTT.